What follows are 25 T cell receptor beta chains derived from one specimen sequenced in a study of T cell responses to AZD1222 COVID-19 vaccine. Sequencing used immunoSEQ multiplex PCR; TCRdb keeps in-frame clones, though not all of them. Among about 120,000 clones, 85% to 95% were seen once, and the ten largest hold over 1.5%. The sequencing used peripheral blood, collected on day 0 of AZD1222 vaccination. The receptors come from an adult in good health.

The chain has TRBV5-1 and TRBJ2-2; 12 nucleotides agree with TRBD2. Losses at the gene ends were 3 bases for V and 0 bases for J; bases not matched to a gene: 9. Germline lookup yields CDR1 SGHRS and CDR2 YFSETQ. The CDR3 totals 19 residues. CDR3 in amino acids: CASSSGLAGHRTNTGELFF. The CDR3 nucleotides read TGCGCCAGCAGCTCCGGACTAGCGGGACACCGGACGAACACCGGGGAGCTGTTTTTT.

The chain joins TRBV3-1 (or the pseudogene TRBV3-2) to TRBJ1-3; D is unclear. The length of the CDR3 is 12 residues. Germline CDR1 is LGHDT and CDR2 is YNNKEL (reference sequence). Trimming left V 4 bases short and J 7 bases short, with 8 bases between. The CDR3 bases are TGTGCCAGCAGCCCGGAAGGGAACACCATATATTTT. As protein: CASSPEGNTIYF.

The rearrangement uses TRBV2 and TRBJ2-5, with D possibly TRBD2 on 6 matching bases. CDR3 length: 13 residues. The V end was cut by 7 bases, the J end by 5 bases, with 14 bases between. Germline assignment: CDR1 SNHLY and CDR2 FYNNEI. The CDR3 nucleotides are TGTGCCAGCATCCGGGGGACCGGGGAGACCCAGTACTTC. It encodes CASIRGTGETQYF. The complete variable domain, with remaining parts taken from reference TRBV2 and TRBJ2-5, reads EPEVTQTPSHQVTQMGQEVILRCVPISNHLYFYWYRQILGQKVEFLVSFYNNEISEKSEIFDDQFSVERPDGSNFTLKIRSTKLEDSAMYFCASIRGTGETQYFGPGTRLLVL.

The gene calls are TRBV29-1 and TRBJ1-3; D gene uncertain. This CDR3 is built from 13 residues. Trimming removed 6 bases from V and 2 bases from J, with 11 bases in between. CDR1 SQVTM and CDR2 ANQGSEA come from the germline V gene. Here the CDR3 DNA reads TGCAGCGTCTGGGAAGGGACTGGAAACACCATATATTTT. Its translation is CSVWEGTGNTIYF. Using reference TRBV29-1 and TRBJ1-3 for the parts outside the CDR3, the full variable domain is SAVISQKPSRDICQRGTSLTIQCQVDSQVTMMFWYRQQPGQSLTLIATANQGSEATYESGFVIDKFPISRPNLTFSTLTVSNMSPEDSSIYLCSVWEGTGNTIYFGEGSWLTVV.

V gene TRBV9 combines with J gene TRBJ1-2; D is uncertain. Trimming stripped 3 bases from V and 8 bases from J, with 20 bases between. This CDR3 region has 15 residues. Looked up from germline, CDR1 is SGDLS and CDR2 is YYNGEE. The CDR3 DNA is TGTGCCAGCAGCGGTTCACCGGGGAATGCGGAGGGCTACACCTTC. Its protein product is CASSGSPGNAEGYTF.

This clone was seen only a few times. J is TRBJ1-1 and V is TRBV6-8, with D uncertain. CDR3 length: 11 amino acids. Germline V gives CDR1 MNHGY, CDR2 SAAAGT. V lost 7 bases, J lost 3 bases, and 6 bases lay in between. The CDR3 region is CASKVHTEAFF. CDR3 bases: TGTGCCAGCAAGGTCCACACTGAAGCTTTCTTT.

The genes are TRBV5-1 and TRBJ1-6, with a possible D match to TRBD1 (6 bases). This CDR3 region has 14 residues. The ends were cut back, 4 bases at V and 7 bases at J, with 12 bases in the middle. Germline V gene sequence: CDR1 SGHRS, CDR2 YFSETQ. The CDR3 DNA sequence: TGCGCCAGCAGCCCTGGAGGGGGGAATTCACCCCTCCACTTT. It specifies CASSPGGGNSPLHF.

This clone was detected only a few times. The chain employs TRBV30 and TRBJ1-1, with D tentatively TRBD1 (5 bases). Germline values: CDR1 GTSNPN, CDR2 SVGIG (reference sequence). Trimming pared 0 bases from V and 0 bases from J, leaving 14 bases between. CDR3 length equals 16 residues. CDR3 DNA sequence: TGTGCCTGGAGTGTACCCCTGCGGGGCTTGAACACTGAAGCTTTCTTT. Its protein is CAWSVPLRGLNTEAFF.

This chain joins TRBV2 and TRBJ1-2; a possible D gene is TRBD1 (5 bases). Germline CDR1 reads SNHLY; CDR2 reads FYNNEI. The CDR3 sequence is 16 residues long. Trimming stripped 2 bases from V and 0 bases from J, with 13 bases between. The DNA for the CDR3 is TGTGCCAGCAGTGAACCCTGGGACGGAACTAACTATGGCTACACCTTC. Its protein product is CASSEPWDGTNYGYTF.

The CDR3 DNA follows: TGTGCCAGCAGCGCGGGACAGGACCTTACCTACGAGCAGTACGTC. Residues: CASSAGQDLTYEQYV. V and J are TRBV7-9 and TRBJ2-7; TRBD1 matches 8 bases. The CDR3 contains 15 residues. Germline V gives CDR1 SEHNR, CDR2 FQNEAQ (reference sequence). V lost 5 bases and J lost 2; bases outside the gene matches: 8.

The sample holds a few counts of this clone. The CDR3 spells CASSPTARGRGQPQHF. The CDR3 nucleotides are TGCGCCAGCAGCCCTACGGCGAGGGGGCGCGGTCAGCCCCAGCATTTT. V and J are TRBV5-1 and TRBJ1-5; 7 bases are shared with TRBD1. The CDR3 contains 16 residues. V trimming: 4 bases; J trimming: 6 bases; junction bases outside the gene matches: 13. Germline V lookup: CDR1 SGHRS, CDR2 YFSETQ. The whole variable domain, remainder taken from reference TRBV5-1 and TRBJ1-5, is KAGVTQTPRYLIKTRGQQVTLSCSPISGHRSVSWYQQTPGQGLQFLFEYFSETQRNKGNFPGRFSGRQFSNSRSEMNVSTLELGDSALYLCASSPTARGRGQPQHFGDGTRLSIL.

The V gene is TRBV4-1, the J gene TRBJ2-2, with 8 bases matching TRBD1. There are 16 residues in the CDR3. Germline assignment: CDR1 MGHRA and CDR2 YSYEKL. Trimming cost V 0 bases and J 4 bases; bases outside gene matches: 4. The CDR3 sequence: CASSQEDRVGTGELFF. The CDR3 nucleotides are TGCGCCAGCAGCCAAGAGGACAGGGTAGGCACCGGGGAGCTGTTTTTT.

V is TRBV6-5 and J is TRBJ1-5, with D possibly TRBD1 on 6 matching bases. The CDR3 covers 15 residues. CDR1 and CDR2 from the germline V gene are MNHEY and SVGAGI. V was trimmed by 6 bases and J by 3 bases, leaving 15 bases between them. CDR3 nucleotide sequence: TGTGCCAGCAGGGTGCGACAGGACGTCAATCAGCCCCAGCATTTT. It translates to CASRVRQDVNQPQHF.

This chain's CDR3 is CASSPSGSLYGYTF. CDR3 nucleotide sequence: TGTGCCAGCAGCCCCTCTGGGTCCCTCTATGGCTACACCTTC. This sequence joins TRBV14 and TRBJ1-2; unclear D gene. The length of the CDR3 is 14 residues. Germline V gene sequence: CDR1 SGHDN, CDR2 FVKESK. The V and J ends lost 4 bases and 4 bases respectively, with 13 bases between them.

The V and J genes are TRBV5-8 and TRBJ2-7; 7 bases are shared with TRBD1. CDR3 length equals 14 residues. Germline loops: CDR1 SGHTS, CDR2 YDEGEE. V lost 4 bases, J lost 4 bases, and 8 bases stayed unmatched. CDR3 region: CASSQTGMPYEQYV. Here the CDR3 DNA reads TGTGCCAGCAGCCAGACAGGGATGCCTTACGAGCAGTACGTC.

The chain couples TRBV24-1 to TRBJ2-1, with TRBD2 matching over 7 bases. After removal of 9 bases from V and 5 bases from J, the junction contained 12 bases not matched to a gene. The CDR3 covers 15 residues. Germline V CDR1 and CDR2: KGHDR, SFDVKD. The CDR3 protein is CATGGGEAPNNEQFF. CDR3 DNA: TGTGCCACCGGTGGGGGGGAGGCCCCCAACAATGAGCAGTTCTTC.

As regards this clone: One end of the junction does not line up with germline, which may come from a read error. The identical CDR3 is also encoded by other nucleotide sequences in the sample. The chain carries TRBV7-7 and TRBJ2-3, with D possibly being TRBD1 or TRBD2 (6 bases each). CDR3 length: 15 amino acids. The germline CDR1 and CDR2 sequences are SSHAT and FNYEAQ (reference sequence). The CDR3 DNA is TGTGCTAGCAGCTTAGGGGGGACAAGCACAGATACGCAGTATTTT. This sequence encodes CASSLGGTSTDTQYF.

The chain uses TRBV19 and TRBJ1-4, with unresolved D. CDR1 and CDR2 from the germline V gene are LNHDA and SQIVND (reference sequence). The CDR3 consists of 13 residues. V lost 5 bases to trimming and J lost 4 bases, with 8 bases between them. CDR3 amino acids: CASSEWDNEKLFF. DNA of the CDR3: TGTGCCAGTAGTGAGTGGGATAATGAAAAACTGTTTTTT.

The chain carries TRBV18 and TRBJ1-1; maybe TRBD1 (6 bases). The CDR3 sequence is 13 residues long. The germline V gene encodes CDR1 KGHSH and CDR2 LQKENI. Trimming took 4 bases from V and 8 from J, leaving 14 bases between them. CDR3 in DNA: TGTGCCAGCTCACTACTACAGGGCCGAGAAGCTTTCTTT. It specifies CASSLLQGREAFF.

This clone was picked up one time. The V and J genes are TRBV18 and TRBJ1-3; no reliable D call. V gave up 3 bases and J gave up 4 bases, with 7 bases separating them. The V gene's germline CDR1 is KGHSH and CDR2 LQKENI. The CDR3 is made up of 13 amino acids. CDR3 sequence reads: CASSPGEGNTIYF. CDR3 nucleotide sequence: TGTGCCAGCTCACCGGGTGAAGGAAACACCATATATTTT.

The chain uses TRBV5-4 and TRBJ2-1; D may be TRBD2 (5 bases). Germline V gene data show CDR1 as SGHNT and CDR2 as YYREEE (reference sequence). The CDR3 contains 14 residues. V lost 0 bases to trimming and J lost 7 bases, with 11 bases between them. The CDR3 DNA is TGTGCCAGCAGCTTGGCGCTAGCTCGGAATGAGCAGTTCTTC. Its translation is CASSLALARNEQFF.

This chain's CDR3 is CATRNRGGDTGELFF. CDR3 nucleotide sequence: TGTGCCACCAGGAACAGGGGGGGGGACACCGGGGAGCTGTTTTTT. This rearrangement joins TRBV24-1 to TRBJ2-2; TRBD1 might be the D (8 bases). Germline values: CDR1 KGHDR, CDR2 SFDVKD. Trimming stripped 7 bases from V and 3 bases from J, with 14 bases between. The CDR3 runs 15 residues.

This clone was seen a few times. The chain is built from TRBV4-1 and TRBJ2-7; D tentatively fits TRBD1 or TRBD2 (5 bases each). Between the trimmed V and J ends, which lost 0 bases and 5 bases, there was a span of 20 bases. CDR1 is MGHRA and CDR2 is YSYEKL in the germline V gene. The CDR3 length is 17 residues. In DNA, the CDR3 is TGCGCCAGCAGCCAAGAAAGAAGAGGGGCAGGGCGCAACGAGCAGTACTTC. It is translated as CASSQERRGAGRNEQYF.

The rearrangement uses TRBV27 and TRBJ2-5, with D perhaps given as TRBD1 or TRBD2 (5 bases each). Trimming shortened V by 3 bases and J by 7 bases, and 9 bases separated the two germline ends. CDR3 size: 12 residues. Per the germline V gene, CDR1 is MNHEY and CDR2 is SMNVEV (reference sequence). CDR3 protein: CASSLRGGTQYF. CDR3 bases: TGTGCCAGCAGTTTGAGGGGTGGGACCCAGTACTTC.

The chain is built from TRBV5-1 and TRBJ1-1; D ambiguous. The V gene's germline CDR1 is SGHRS and CDR2 YFSETQ. The CDR3 totals 17 residues. The V and J ends lost 0 bases and 1 base respectively, with 16 bases between them. CDR3 nucleotides: TGCGCCAGCAGCTTGGACACTTTTGGGTTCGGGAACACTGAAGCTTTCTTT. It codes for CASSLDTFGFGNTEAFF. The entire variable domain, with the rest obtained from reference TRBV5-1 and TRBJ1-1, is as follows: KAGVTQTPRYLIKTRGQQVTLSCSPISGHRSVSWYQQTPGQGLQFLFEYFSETQRNKGNFPGRFSGRQFSNSRSEMNVSTLELGDSALYLCASSLDTFGFGNTEAFFGQGTRLTVV.